Detailed here is one T cell receptor beta chain. Antigen: not known. The sample originates from a study of radiotherapy plus CTLA-4 blockade in lung cancer. It was focal radiation plus CTLA-4 blockade with ipilimumab that patients with chemo-refractory metastatic non-small-cell lung cancer received. Sequencing used immunoSEQ multiplex PCR; TCRdb keeps in-frame clones, though not all of them. Altogether tens of thousands of clones are present, around 72% being singletons, with the ten largest covering about 14%. After removal of 3 bases from V and 3 bases from J, the junction contained 2 bases not matched to a gene. In germline, CDR1 is KGHSH, CDR2 LQKENI. This CDR3 has 14 amino acids. Study-level results: Radiotherapy was combined with ipilimumab, and tumor-derived TCR clones then expanded in blood. Early blood T cell clone dynamics, with interferon-beta, were reported to best predict response.

This sequence was found in a human donor with non-small cell lung cancer that progressed on radiotherapy plus ipilimumab. V is TRBV18 and J is TRBJ1-1, with TRBD1 identical over 9 bases. The material sequenced was peripheral blood, taken from a patient treated with radiotherapy plus ipilimumab. CDR3 protein: CASSPRTGDTEAFF. The CDR3 DNA follows: TGTGCCAGCTCACCCCGGACAGGGGACACTGAAGCTTTCTTT.